A selection of T cell receptor beta chains follows, all from one sample in a study of shared clonotypes between healthy human individuals. The table came from immunoSEQ multiplex PCR; TCRdb's copy has only in-frame clones and leaves some out. The sample lists fewer than 1 million clones; 90% to 98% were seen once. Sequencing was done on a sample of naive CD8+ T cells sorted from blood. Source of these receptors: a man aged 25 to 40 in good health. The conserved cysteine and the conserved F or W are not part of the CDR3 here.

v_gene	j_gene	CDR3aa
TRBV7-9	TRBJ1-5	ASSSSVSNQPQH
TRBV6-5	TRBJ2-1	ASSYVAQSSYNEQF
TRBV13	TRBJ2-7	ASSSPPGGFY
TRBV27	TRBJ2-1	ASSPSGTSFYNEQF
TRBV11-2	TRBJ1-2	ASSIRSVGYGYT
TRBV29-1	TRBJ2-6	SVEDPRQAGANVLT
TRBV27	TRBJ2-7	ASSILSGSPYEQY
TRBV15	TRBJ1-1	ATGGFNAEAF
TRBV28	TRBJ1-5	ASSRRQAGQPQH
TRBV6-4	TRBJ2-1	ASSGDPSSYNEQF
TRBV2	TRBJ2-5	ASRDYRDTEETQY
TRBV29-1	TRBJ2-5	SVATGTGEETQY
TRBV9	TRBJ2-2	ASSPTDLNTGELF
TRBV7-2	TRBJ2-1	ASSSHGLAEYNEQF
TRBV19	TRBJ2-7	ATSPGGWIYEQY
TRBV28	TRBJ1-1	ASRPDRGEAF
TRBV5-1	TRBJ2-7	ASSLTGSTIYEQY
TRBV25-1	TRBJ2-6	ANISPPRIPGANVLT
TRBV29-1	TRBJ2-1	SVEDPGGTRHNEQF
TRBV2	TRBJ1-1	ASSDSGTEAF
TRBV11-3	TRBJ2-7	ASSNQAYEQY
TRBV10-2	TRBJ2-2	ASSESGYGAGELF
TRBV6-5	TRBJ2-3	ASSIRTGVSDTQY
TRBV11-2	TRBJ1-4	ASSLGTGIEKLF
TRBV7-9	TRBJ2-7	ASSLADISYEQY
TRBV7-8	TRBJ2-7	ASEDLPGTSGPYEQY
TRBV28	TRBJ2-7	ATAEVDAYEQY
TRBV5-1	TRBJ2-3	ASSLYADTQY
TRBV6-1	TRBJ1-1	ASSEAAGQPTEAF
TRBV7-9	TRBJ2-5	ASSLGTSGRNQETQY
TRBV2	TRBJ2-1	ASSGLVGDYNEQF
TRBV10-1	TRBJ2-1	ASSESGGYEQF
TRBV7-6	TRBJ2-1	ASSTFLANEQF
TRBV7-7	TRBJ2-7	ASSLYGTEEQY
TRBV9	TRBJ1-2	ASSTLSYGYT
TRBV29-1	TRBJ2-5	SVLTRGRGALQETQY
TRBV28	TRBJ2-7	ASKTSGSSYEQY
TRBV19	TRBJ2-1	ASCGGSYNEQF
TRBV4-1	TRBJ1-5	ASSQEAGDLYSNQPQH
TRBV5-6	TRBJ1-4	ASSVDRGWDNEKLF
TRBV5-1	TRBJ2-7	ASSLVRPYEQY
TRBV7-2	TRBJ1-1	ASSFNAGRNTEAF
TRBV5-4	TRBJ1-1	ASSFERTQNTEAF
TRBV6-5	TRBJ1-2	ASTRVTGSYGYT
TRBV2	TRBJ2-1	ASSEGSAGRWDNEQF
TRBV7-3	TRBJ2-2	ASSELESGTGELF
TRBV13	TRBJ2-1	ASSLGPRNEQF
TRBV10-3	TRBJ2-2	AISEPVQREGRTGELF
TRBV6-6	TRBJ2-2	ASEGASITGELF
TRBV27	TRBJ2-7	ASSSRGSGTREQY
TRBV29-1	TRBJ1-1	SVVFNDDQEAF
TRBV7-9	TRBJ2-7	ASSSGTKAYEQY
TRBV15	TRBJ1-2	ATSRGQGANYGYT
TRBV2	TRBJ2-3	ASSHTGLAGVDTQY
TRBV11-2	TRBJ2-5	ASSAGGGQETQY
TRBV11-2	TRBJ1-1	ASSLFTGIWTEAF
TRBV19	TRBJ1-1	ASSITGVMNTEAF
TRBV4-1	TRBJ2-5	ASSLRAGEETQY
TRBV13	TRBJ2-3	ASTFSTKGGVGLTDTQY